This TCR beta chain derives from a study of high-grade serous ovarian cancer treatment subgroups. Whole-study context: Mean per sample: around 14,000 reads, some 7,500 unique TCR beta rearrangements. Notes on the study in general: Spatial context was lost because tumors were sequenced in bulk. Different patients shared almost no repertoire; same-patient tumors shared 0.11 to 0.79. TCR clonal relatedness correlated positively with neoantigen level.

Sequenced by immunoSEQ multiplex PCR; TCRdb stores in-frame clones only, minus some. The sample has 11,000 or so clones, around 83% seen once. Tumor samples were taken before definitive surgery or chemotherapy. As regards this clone: Its antigen is still unknown.

Germline values: CDR1 SGHVS, CDR2 FQNEAQ. The CDR3 loop spans 15 amino acids. The ends were cut back, 1 base at V and 4 bases at J, with 11 bases in the middle. The rearrangement uses TRBV7-8 and TRBJ1-5; possibly TRBD1 for D (6 bases). The source material was tumor tissue. This clonotype originated in a human donor with high-grade serous ovarian cancer. CDR3 amino acids: CASSLVGAGNQPQHF. The CDR3 nucleotides are TGTGCCAGCAGCTTAGTGGGGGCGGGGAATCAGCCCCAGCATTTT.